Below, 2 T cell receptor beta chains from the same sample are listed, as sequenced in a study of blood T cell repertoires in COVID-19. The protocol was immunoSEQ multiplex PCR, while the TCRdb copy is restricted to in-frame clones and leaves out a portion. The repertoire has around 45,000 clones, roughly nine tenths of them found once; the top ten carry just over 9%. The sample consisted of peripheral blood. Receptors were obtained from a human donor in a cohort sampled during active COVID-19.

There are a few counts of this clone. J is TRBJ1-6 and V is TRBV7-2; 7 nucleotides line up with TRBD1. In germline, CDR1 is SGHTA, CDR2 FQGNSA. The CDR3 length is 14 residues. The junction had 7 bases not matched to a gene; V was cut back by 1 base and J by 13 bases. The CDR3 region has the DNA TGTGCCAGCAGCTTAGGGACAGGCCTCGAGCCCCTCCACTTT. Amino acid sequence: CASSLGTGLEPLHF.

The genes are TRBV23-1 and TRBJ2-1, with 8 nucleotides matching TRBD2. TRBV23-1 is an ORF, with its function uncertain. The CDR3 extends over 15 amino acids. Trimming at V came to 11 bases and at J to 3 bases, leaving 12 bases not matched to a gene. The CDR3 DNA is TGCGCCGGACCCAGATCGGGGGGGAGCTACAATGAGCAGTTCTTC. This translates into CAGPRSGGSYNEQFF.